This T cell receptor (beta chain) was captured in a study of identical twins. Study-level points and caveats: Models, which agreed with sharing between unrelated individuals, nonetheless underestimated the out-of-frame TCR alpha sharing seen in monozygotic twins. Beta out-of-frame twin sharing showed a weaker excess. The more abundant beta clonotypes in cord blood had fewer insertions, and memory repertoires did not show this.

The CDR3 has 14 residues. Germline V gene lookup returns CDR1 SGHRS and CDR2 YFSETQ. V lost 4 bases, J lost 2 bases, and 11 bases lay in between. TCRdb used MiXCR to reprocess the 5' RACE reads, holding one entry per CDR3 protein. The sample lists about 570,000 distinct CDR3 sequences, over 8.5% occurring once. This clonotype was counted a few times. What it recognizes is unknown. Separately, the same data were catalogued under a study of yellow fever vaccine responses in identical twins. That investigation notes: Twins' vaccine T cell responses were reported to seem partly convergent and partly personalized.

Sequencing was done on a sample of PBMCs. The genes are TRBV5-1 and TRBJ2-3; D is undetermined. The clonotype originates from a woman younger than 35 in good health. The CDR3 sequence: CASSGRWSTDTQYF. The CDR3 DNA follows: TGCGCCAGCAGCGGCCGGTGGTCCACAGATACGCAGTATTTT.